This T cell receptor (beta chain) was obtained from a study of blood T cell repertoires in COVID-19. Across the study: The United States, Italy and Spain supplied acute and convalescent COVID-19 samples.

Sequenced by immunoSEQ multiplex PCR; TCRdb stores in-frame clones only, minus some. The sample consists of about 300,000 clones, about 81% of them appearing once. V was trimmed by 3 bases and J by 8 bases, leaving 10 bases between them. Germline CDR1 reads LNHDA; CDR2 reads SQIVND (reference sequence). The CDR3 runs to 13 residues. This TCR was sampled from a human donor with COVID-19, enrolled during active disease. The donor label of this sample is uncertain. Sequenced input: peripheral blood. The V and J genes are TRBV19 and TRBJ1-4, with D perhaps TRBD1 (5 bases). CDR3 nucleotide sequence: TGTGCCAGTAGTATCAGGGTTTCGGAAAAACTGTTTTTT. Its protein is CASSIRVSEKLFF.